What follows are 26 T cell receptor beta chains derived from one specimen sequenced in a study of cytomegalovirus exposure and HLA in healthy donors. The PCR made use of 60 Vbeta and 13 Jbeta primers. Assay used: immunoSEQ multiplex PCR; TCRdb lists only in-frame clones, some missing. Of roughly 92,000 clones in the sample, 6.5% to 8% were seen once. Sequenced material: PBMCs. The receptors come from a man in his forties or fifties in good health and CMV-seronegative.

This clone was found a few times. This rearrangement joins TRBV7-9 to TRBJ2-5; tentative D call: TRBD2 (6 bases). This CDR3 is 14 amino acids long. V dropped 2 bases and J dropped 2 bases, with 9 bases sitting between them. Looked up from germline, CDR1 is SEHNR and CDR2 is FQNEAQ (reference sequence). The CDR3 DNA reads TGTGCCAGCAGCTTATCCGGGAGTCAAGAGACCCAGTACTTC. This encodes CASSLSGSQETQYF.

The J gene is TRBJ2-1, the V gene TRBV6-1; TRBD1 agrees at 10 bases. Germline assignment: CDR1 MNHNS and CDR2 SASEGT. The CDR3 extends over 14 amino acids. The ends lost 9 bases at V and 5 bases at J; junction bases unmatched: 7. CDR3 coding DNA: TGTGCCAGTCACGGACAGGGGGTCGACAATGAGCAGTTCTTC. This gives the protein CASHGQGVDNEQFF.

This clone was counted between two and nine times. The J gene is TRBJ1-1, the V gene TRBV5-1; TRBD1 is a possible D gene (5 bases). Trimming shortened V by 0 bases and J by 2 bases, and 17 bases separated the two germline ends. Looked up from germline, CDR1 is SGHRS and CDR2 is YFSETQ. This CDR3 is built from 17 residues. The CDR3 DNA reads TGCGCCAGCAGCTTGGTCGGGGGAGGGGCAGGAAACACTGAAGCTTTCTTT. It codes for CASSLVGGGAGNTEAFF.

This clone has a handful of counts. This sequence joins TRBV10-3 and TRBJ1-1; weak D call: TRBD1 (5 bases). The CDR3 is 14 residues long. The V end lost 6 bases, the J end lost 5 bases, and 16 bases lay between the germline ends. Per germline, CDR1 ENHRY and CDR2 SYGVKD. CDR3 protein: CAIRADISGTEAFF. In DNA form, the CDR3 reads TGTGCCATCAGGGCGGACATTTCCGGGACTGAAGCTTTCTTT.

The chain carries TRBV30 and TRBJ2-1; 10 bases are shared with TRBD1. This CDR3 region has 15 residues. CDR1 and CDR2 (germline): GTSNPN, SVGIG (reference sequence). J gave up 2 bases and V 3 bases, and 4 bases lay outside the gene matches. CDR3 amino acids: CAWSLGQGAYNEQFF. The CDR3 coding sequence is TGTGCCTGGAGCCTAGGACAGGGGGCCTACAATGAGCAGTTCTTC.

V usage is TRBV7-9 and J usage is TRBJ1-3, with 7 nucleotides matching TRBD1. Germline CDR1 reads SEHNR; CDR2 reads FQNEAQ (reference sequence). Trimming cost V 4 bases and J 0 bases; bases outside gene matches: 6. The CDR3 length is 16 residues. The CDR3 sequence: CASSSPGQSSGNTIYF. For the CDR3, the DNA is TGTGCCAGCAGCTCTCCGGGACAGAGCTCTGGAAACACCATATATTTT. Full variable domain (missing parts from reference TRBV7-9 and TRBJ1-3): DTGVSQNPRHKITKRGQNVTFRCDPISEHNRLYWYRQTLGQGPEFLTYFQNEAQLEKSRLLSDRFSAERPKGSFSTLEIQRTEQGDSAMYLCASSSPGQSSGNTIYFGEGSWLTVV.

The chain employs TRBV5-5 and TRBJ1-1; 7 bases are a match to TRBD1. With V trimmed by 4 bases and J by 11 bases, 17 bases remained unmatched. The CDR3 runs to 15 residues. CDR1 is SGHKS, CDR2 YYEKEE, per germline (reference sequence). The CDR3: CASSRTGSLFRGAFF. The DNA for the CDR3 is TGTGCCAGCAGCCGGACAGGTTCATTATTTAGGGGGGCTTTCTTT.

The V and J genes are TRBV28 and TRBJ1-1; 8 positions agree with TRBD1. Germline V gives CDR1 MDHEN, CDR2 SYDVKM. Germline trimming cut 2 bases from V and 0 bases from J; bases unmatched to any gene: 5. This CDR3 comprises 16 residues. Written as DNA, the CDR3 is TGTGCCAGCAGTTTAGACAGGGGAAGGATGAACACTGAAGCTTTCTTT. Translating it yields CASSLDRGRMNTEAFF.

The chain is built from TRBV7-2 and TRBJ1-3; no firm D call. Germline V gene lookup returns CDR1 SGHTA and CDR2 FQGNSA. The CDR3 loop spans 15 amino acids. V was cut by 3 bases and J by 7 bases, with 16 bases left in between. The CDR3 region is CASSFPGRDGNTIYF. The CDR3 bases are TGTGCCAGCAGCTTCCCGGGTCGAGATGGGAACACCATATATTTT. Variable domain in full (rest from reference TRBV7-2 and TRBJ1-3): GAGVSQSPSNKVTEKGKDVELRCDPISGHTALYWYRQSLGQGLEFLIYFQGNSAPDKSGLPSDRFSAERTGGSVSTLTIQRTQQEDSAVYLCASSFPGRDGNTIYFGEGSWLTVV.

The rearrangement uses TRBV19 and TRBJ1-2; possible D gene TRBD1, 6 bases. Looked up from germline, CDR1 is LNHDA and CDR2 is SQIVND (reference sequence). The CDR3 spans 12 residues. V lost 3 bases and J 6 bases, leaving 8 bases between the germline ends. CDR3 loop: CASSIHRDGYTF. The CDR3 DNA follows: TGTGCCAGTAGTATCCACAGGGATGGCTACACCTTC. Combining the CDR3 with reference TRBV19 and TRBJ1-2 gives the whole variable domain DGGITQSPKYLFRKEGQNVTLSCEQNLNHDAMYWYRQDPGQGLRLIYYSQIVNDFQKGDIAEGYSVSREKKESFPLTVTSAQKNPTAFYLCASSIHRDGYTFGSGTRLTVV.

Many counts were recorded for this clone. V and J are TRBV2 and TRBJ1-1, with a tentative D call TRBD1 (5 bases). Germline V CDR1 and CDR2: SNHLY, FYNNEI. This CDR3 is 14 amino acids long. V dropped 7 bases and J dropped 3 bases, with 15 bases sitting between them. The CDR3 sequence is CASNSGAGHTEAFF. Written as DNA, the CDR3 is TGTGCCAGCAATTCTGGGGCAGGGCACACTGAAGCTTTCTTT.

This clone turned up a few times. CDR3 region: CASRRDTLGSYEQYF. The CDR3 region has the DNA TGTGCCAGCAGACGGGACACCCTAGGATCCTACGAGCAGTACTTC. The rearrangement uses TRBV6-6 and TRBJ2-7, with D possibly matching TRBD1 (6 bases). The V end was cut by 6 bases, the J end by 1 base, with 16 bases between. Germline V gene data show CDR1 as MNHNY and CDR2 as SVGAGI (reference sequence). This CDR3 region has 15 residues.

This clone was observed a few times. V gene TRBV7-6 combines with J gene TRBJ2-3; 8 bases match TRBD1. Germline V lookup: CDR1 SGHVS, CDR2 FNYEAQ. This CDR3 region has 16 residues. The ends lost 2 bases at V and 2 bases at J; junction bases unmatched: 6. In DNA form, the CDR3 reads TGTGCCAGCAGCTTAATCCCAGGGGGCTTCACAGATACGCAGTATTTT. Protein: CASSLIPGGFTDTQYF.

This clone was seen a handful of times. This chain joins TRBV4-1 and TRBJ1-1, with D perhaps TRBD1 (6 bases). This CDR3 spans 15 amino acids. Germline V gives CDR1 MGHRA, CDR2 YSYEKL. V gave up 2 bases and J gave up 4 bases, with 14 bases separating them. The CDR3 reads CASSQSQGGGTEAFF. The CDR3 DNA reads TGCGCCAGCAGCCAATCCCAGGGAGGGGGCACTGAAGCTTTCTTT.

A few counts support this clone. The chain links TRBV7-2 to TRBJ1-3; 9 bases map to TRBD1. Germline V gene sequence: CDR1 SGHTA, CDR2 FQGNSA. After removal of 4 bases from V and 6 bases from J, the junction contained 10 bases not matched to a gene. The CDR3 runs to 16 residues. This chain's CDR3 is CASSSSGGTGSNTIYF. The CDR3 region has the DNA TGTGCCAGCAGCTCATCCGGCGGGACAGGGTCAAACACCATATATTTT.

This clone was detected only a few times. V gene TRBV7-2 combines with J gene TRBJ1-1; D possibly corresponds to TRBD1 (5 bases). V dropped 1 base and J dropped 6 bases, with 15 bases sitting between them. The CDR3 runs to 15 residues. Germline V gene data show CDR1 as SGHTA and CDR2 as FQGNSA. The CDR3 spells CASSLGGVPVPEAFF. The DNA for the CDR3 is TGTGCCAGCAGCTTAGGGGGGGTACCCGTGCCTGAAGCTTTCTTT.

This clone was seen a handful of times. The chain joins TRBV19 to TRBJ1-5; TRBD1 agrees at 7 bases. The V gene end was trimmed by 4 bases and the J gene end by 7 bases; junction bases not matched to a gene: 16. The CDR3 has 17 residues. Germline lookup yields CDR1 LNHDA and CDR2 SQIVND (reference sequence). The CDR3: CASSSRQGALFNQPQHF. The DNA for the CDR3 is TGTGCCAGTAGTAGCCGACAGGGAGCATTATTTAACCAGCCCCAGCATTTT.

The V gene is TRBV5-1, the J gene TRBJ2-1; 12 nucleotides line up with TRBD2. The CDR3 spans 18 residues. With 1 base clipped from V and 8 bases from J, the junction kept 13 bases outside the gene matches. Germline V gene data show CDR1 as SGHRS and CDR2 as YFSETQ. CDR3 residues: CASSLYGLAGYQEHEQFF. CDR3 DNA: TGCGCCAGCAGCTTGTATGGACTAGCGGGGTACCAAGAGCATGAGCAGTTCTTC.

The chain combines TRBV29-1 with TRBJ1-1; 9 bases map to TRBD1. Germline V gives CDR1 SQVTM, CDR2 ANQGSEA. After removal of 3 bases from V and 7 bases from J, the junction contained 9 bases not matched to a gene. The CDR3 length is 14 residues. CDR3 amino acids: CSVDDRDRALEAFF. The CDR3 nucleotides are TGCAGCGTTGATGACCGGGACAGGGCCCTTGAAGCTTTCTTT.

V gene TRBV5-4 combines with J gene TRBJ2-3; D perhaps matches TRBD2 (6 bases). CDR3 size: 16 residues. The V end was cut by 9 bases, the J end by 1 base, with 21 bases between. From germline, CDR1 is SGHNT and CDR2 YYREEE (reference sequence). The CDR3 reads CAIQAGGLFGTDTQYF. The CDR3 region has the DNA TGTGCCATCCAAGCGGGTGGGTTGTTTGGCACAGATACGCAGTATTTT.

The chain carries TRBV14 and TRBJ1-1; 8 nucleotides line up with TRBD1. The germline CDR1 and CDR2 sequences are SGHDN and FVKESK. There are 15 residues in the CDR3. V shed 2 bases and J 0 bases; nucleotides not matched to a gene: 2. CDR3 bases: TGTGCCAGCAGCCAACAGGGGGCTATGAACACTGAAGCTTTCTTT. Its translation is CASSQQGAMNTEAFF.

In this sample, this clone turned up a few times. The chain recombines TRBV15 with TRBJ2-7; perhaps TRBD2 as D (5 bases). The V end lost 0 bases, the J end lost 7 bases, and 16 bases lay between the germline ends. In germline, CDR1 is LNHNV, CDR2 YYDKDF (reference sequence). CDR3 size: 15 residues. The CDR3 spells CATSREGRGSDEQYF. DNA for the CDR3: TGTGCCACCAGCAGAGAGGGGAGAGGTTCGGATGAGCAGTACTTC.

This chain joins TRBV4-2 and TRBJ2-6; D unresolved. CDR1 is LGHNA and CDR2 is YNFKEQ in the germline V gene. Between the trimmed V and J ends, which lost 1 base and 0 bases, there was a span of 7 bases. There are 16 residues in the CDR3. The CDR3 region has the DNA TGTGCCAGCAGCCAAGGGCGGATCTCTGGGGCCAACGTCCTGACTTTC. This translates into CASSQGRISGANVLTF.

The chain is built from TRBV6-6 and TRBJ1-5; TRBD1 aligns across 7 bases. The CDR3 is made up of 15 amino acids. Unmatched junction bases numbered 7, after V lost 2 bases and J lost 6 bases. Germline V lookup: CDR1 MNHNY, CDR2 SVGAGI (reference sequence). The CDR3 DNA sequence: TGTGCCAGCAGTTACGAGACAGGGATTACTCAGCCCCAGCATTTT. This encodes CASSYETGITQPQHF.

This rearrangement joins TRBV28 to TRBJ2-3; no clear D gene. Per the germline V gene, CDR1 is MDHEN and CDR2 is SYDVKM. The CDR3 length is 14 residues. V shed 4 bases and J shed 0 bases, with 8 bases lying between them. The DNA for the CDR3 is TGTGCCAGCAGTTACTTCTCCAGCACAGATACGCAGTATTTT. It specifies CASSYFSSTDTQYF.

This chain connects TRBV6-1 to TRBJ1-5, with TRBD1 identical over 9 bases. Trimming cost V 7 bases and J 5 bases; bases outside gene matches: 9. Germline CDR1 is MNHNS and CDR2 is SASEGT. The CDR3 length is 15 residues. The CDR3 DNA follows: TGTGCCAGCAAAACAGGGGGCAGTTTCGATCAGCCCCAGCATTTT. It specifies CASKTGGSFDQPQHF.